The sequence of this T cell receptor beta chain was determined in a study of T cells in localized non-small cell lung cancer. Study outcomes and limitations: Median approximately 61 top-100 tumor clones were shared with paired adjacent lung. Higher adjacent-lung clonality was associated with shorter survival. Uninvolved adjacent lung had more T cell clonality than any other tissue, topping tumor.

On this clone: What it binds is unknown.

Sequenced by immunoSEQ multiplex PCR; TCRdb stores in-frame clones only, minus some. The table includes 90,000 or so clones, 87% detected once. V shed 0 bases and J 4 bases; nucleotides not matched to a gene: 2. CDR3 size: 13 residues. Germline CDR1 and CDR2: GTSNPN and SVGIG (reference sequence). This receptor was identified in a man between 40 and 69 years old with stage I squamous cell lung carcinoma. The material sequenced was peripheral blood, taken before any cancer treatment. The chain joins TRBV30 to TRBJ1-2; TRBD1 aligns across 7 bases. The CDR3 sequence: CAWSVGTVYGYTF. CDR3 nucleotide sequence: TGTGCCTGGAGTGTGGGGACAGTCTATGGCTACACCTTC.